The subject of this entry is one T cell receptor beta chain. This record comes from a study of blood T cell repertoires in COVID-19. Turning to the study itself: The cDNA or gDNA used as material had been derived from T cells, B-cell-depleted T cells, or PBMCs.

The ends lost 5 bases at V and 7 bases at J; junction bases unmatched: 16. The length of the CDR3 is 16 residues. Germline CDR1 is LGHDT and CDR2 is YNNKEL (reference sequence). The Seattle patients joined while their infection was active and were tracked longitudinally afterward. The authors' processing: By means of reference gene primer amplification, nucleated cell counts were estimated. Repertoires were generated with immunoSEQ multiplex PCR, while TCRdb's copy carries only in-frame clones and drops some. Clone size and V and J calls were adopted from that table, with D and trimming inferred from the DNA. Here the sample spans 80,000 to 100,000 clones, 70% to 90% being singletons.

Material: peripheral blood. This chain joins TRBV3-1 (or the pseudogene TRBV3-2) and TRBJ2-7, with TRBD1 matching over 8 bases. The receptor's source is a man aged 45-65 years with COVID-19, enrolled during active disease. In DNA, the CDR3 is TGTGCCAGCAGCTATACGACCAGGGGGCCTACTGGGGAGCAGTACTTC. Its protein product is CASSYTTRGPTGEQYF.